The entry that follows covers one TCR beta chain sequence. Antigen specificity is unknown. A read error may be the cause here, since a much bigger clone is one base away. This CDR3 comprises 15 residues. Germline V gene lookup returns CDR1 SGHNT and CDR2 YYREEE (reference sequence). The data were obtained in a study of CD8+CD57+ T cells in acquired aplastic anemia. Across the study: The sorted CD4+ and CD8+ cells yielded an average around 3.4 ug of DNA. CD4+ reads averaged roughly 10 million in healthy donors. Whole-study results and caveats: Patients did not significantly differ from controls in CD8+ Simpson's diversity. Common to patients and controls were roughly 30 CD8+ CDR3 sequences.

Genomic DNA, serving as template, underwent TCR beta VDJ and CDR3 profiling. TCRdb recomputed calls from the reads with MiXCR, one row per CDR3 protein. The sample has around 180,000 distinct CDR3 sequences, about 64% seen once. The source is a human donor in good health. The gene calls are TRBV5-4 and TRBJ2-1, with 9 bases aligning to TRBD2. The sample comprised sorted CD4+, CD8+, or CD8+CD57+ T cells (not recorded which) from PBMCs. CDR3 amino acids: CARSFSGSSYNEQFF. The CDR3 coding sequence is TGTGCCAGAAGCTTTAGCGGGAGTTCCTACAATGAGCAGTTCTTC.